The 6 T cell receptor beta chains reported below all come from one sample, sequenced in a study of T-cell memory formation after mild COVID-19. TCRdb reprocessed the 5' RACE reads with MiXCR, giving one entry per CDR3 protein. The repertoire holds roughly 130,000 distinct CDR3 sequences, roughly 6.2% seen once, with around 2% in the top ten. The sample was PBMCs or a T cell subset sorted from them (not recorded which). These receptors were obtained from an adult woman who had mild COVID-19 (a few samples of this study predate the infection). Cell type and time point are not known.

V is TRBV5-6 and J is TRBJ2-3; no definite D call. This CDR3 spans 11 amino acids. Germline V gene lookup returns CDR1 SGHDT and CDR2 YYEEEE. V lost 8 bases to trimming and J lost 4 bases, with 8 bases between them. DNA for the CDR3: TGTGCCAGTGGGCAGGCAGATACGCAGTATTTT. The encoded protein is CASGQADTQYF.

This clonotype was seen at least ten times. The chain couples TRBV7-3 to TRBJ2-2, with 10 bases aligning to TRBD2. This CDR3 has 16 amino acids. Germline trimming cut 2 bases from V and 6 bases from J; bases unmatched to any gene: 6. Germline assignment: CDR1 SGHTA and CDR2 FQGTGA. DNA of the CDR3: TGTGCCAGCAGCTTACTAGCGGGAGCCAAGGCCGGGGAGCTGTTTTTT. This codes for CASSLLAGAKAGELFF.

At least ten counts were recorded for this clonotype. The chain has TRBV14 and TRBJ2-7; D may be TRBD1 (7 bases). CDR1 and CDR2 (germline): SGHDN, FVKESK. Between the trimmed V and J ends, which lost 1 base and 3 bases, there was a span of 10 bases. The CDR3 length is 14 residues. CDR3 nucleotide sequence: TGTGCCAGCAGCCAAGGACAGGGAGGCTACGAGCAGTACTTC. Residues: CASSQGQGGYEQYF.

In DNA, the CDR3 is TGCAGCGTTGCCCCTCGTAAGACCCCCCTCTCCTACAATGAGCAGTTCTTC. As protein: CSVAPRKTPLSYNEQFF. This chain connects TRBV29-1 to TRBJ2-1; unclear D gene. The V end lost 4 bases, the J end lost 0 bases, and 19 bases lay between the germline ends. CDR1 and CDR2 (germline): SQVTM, ANQGSEA. This CDR3 is 17 amino acids long.

This clonotype has more than one count but fewer than ten. The chain recombines TRBV11-3 with TRBJ2-7; perhaps TRBD1 as D (6 bases). V was clipped by 6 bases and J by 0 bases, with 15 bases between them. The CDR3 is made up of 15 amino acids. CDR1 is SGHNT, CDR2 YENEEA, per germline. The CDR3 protein is CASSPRGPSSYEQYF. The CDR3 region has the DNA TGTGCCAGCAGTCCCAGGGGTCCCAGCTCCTACGAGCAGTACTTC.

Only a few counts were recorded for this clonotype. J is TRBJ2-2 and V is TRBV14; the match to TRBD2 covers 8 bases. The CDR3 length is 20 residues. Germline V gene lookup returns CDR1 SGHDN and CDR2 FVKESK. The ends lost 2 bases at V and 2 bases at J; junction bases unmatched: 16. The CDR3 bases are TGTGCCAGCAGCCAAAGCCGGAAGGGTAGCGGGGCACGAAACACCGGGGAGCTGTTTTTT. Encoded protein: CASSQSRKGSGARNTGELFF.